The 29 T cell receptor beta chains below were found in one sample sequenced in a study of blood T cell repertoires in COVID-19. The assay was immunoSEQ multiplex PCR, and TCRdb's table has in-frame clones only and misses some. The sample yields some 48,000 clones, 90% seen once. The sample was peripheral blood. These receptors came from a man in his 70s with acute or convalescent COVID-19.

The J gene is TRBJ2-1, the V gene TRBV12-5; TRBD2 aligns across 8 bases. Per germline, CDR1 LGHNT and CDR2 FRNRAP. Trimming removed 7 bases from V and 5 bases from J; junction bases left unmatched: 10. There are 15 residues in the CDR3. DNA of the CDR3: TGTGCTAGTGCCAACGTCGGCGGGGGGCACAATGAGCAGTTCTTC. Translated: CASANVGGGHNEQFF.

The chain joins TRBV7-9 to TRBJ2-7; D might be TRBD2 (5 bases). CDR1 and CDR2 (germline): SEHNR, FQNEAQ (reference sequence). The germline V and J ends were trimmed by 5 bases and 2 bases, with 16 bases remaining between them. This CDR3 comprises 15 residues. The CDR3 nucleotides are TGTGCCAGCAGCCCTAGGTCAGAGGGCCCCTACGAGCAGTACTTC. The encoded protein is CASSPRSEGPYEQYF.

The chain employs TRBV30 and TRBJ2-7; TRBD1 matches 9 bases. Losses at the gene ends were 3 bases for V and 0 bases for J; bases not matched to a gene: 12. CDR3 length: 17 residues. Germline V lookup: CDR1 GTSNPN, CDR2 SVGIG (reference sequence). CDR3 in DNA: TGTGCCTGGAGGGAACCCCGGGGACAGGGCCTCTCCTACGAGCAGTACTTC. Protein: CAWREPRGQGLSYEQYF.

The DNA of the CDR3 is TGTGCCAGCAGCCAGGGTCCCCCCCATGGCAATCAGCCCCAGCATTTT. Residues: CASSQGPPHGNQPQHF. The gene calls are TRBV5-4 and TRBJ1-5; D may be TRBD1 (5 bases). CDR1 SGHNT and CDR2 YYREEE come from the germline V gene (reference sequence). The V end lost 4 bases, the J end lost 2 bases, and 16 bases lay between the germline ends. There are 16 residues in the CDR3.

The rearrangement links TRBV7-2 to TRBJ2-2; maybe TRBD1 (7 bases). Trimming shortened V by 5 bases and J by 1 base, and 14 bases separated the two germline ends. The CDR3 covers 16 residues. The germline gives CDR1 SGHTA, CDR2 FQGNSA. The CDR3 DNA is TGTGCCAGCAGCCCGCAGGGGGGAAGGAACACCGGGGAGCTGTTTTTT. Residues: CASSPQGGRNTGELFF.

This chain links TRBV30 with TRBJ2-5; 10 bases map to TRBD1. This CDR3 is built from 18 residues. Germline trimming cut 3 bases from V and 4 bases from J; bases unmatched to any gene: 17. The germline V gene has CDR1 GTSNPN and CDR2 SVGIG (reference sequence). The CDR3 loop is CAWRKYDLRDRGRETQYF. The CDR3 nucleotides are TGTGCCTGGAGGAAATACGACCTCCGGGACAGGGGACGAGAGACCCAGTACTTC.

The chain carries TRBV14 and TRBJ2-7; TRBD1 agrees at 8 bases. The junction had 7 bases not matched to a gene; V was cut back by 4 bases and J by 2 bases. The CDR3 is made up of 15 amino acids. In germline, CDR1 is SGHDN, CDR2 FVKESK. Here the CDR3 reads CASSRLGQGTYEQYF. The CDR3 bases are TGTGCCAGCAGCCGACTAGGACAGGGAACCTACGAGCAGTACTTC.

In this sample, this clone turned up once. The chain is built from TRBV5-1 and TRBJ2-2; 7 bases match TRBD2. Trimming cost V 3 bases and J 0 bases; bases outside gene matches: 5. Germline V gives CDR1 SGHRS, CDR2 YFSETQ. This CDR3 spans 16 amino acids. The CDR3 nucleotides read TGCGCCAGCAGCTCCACCCGGGGGGCGAACACCGGGGAGCTGTTTTTT. Translated, it gives CASSSTRGANTGELFF.

The gene calls are TRBV4-3 and TRBJ1-1, with D unclear. This CDR3 is 17 amino acids long. The V end was cut by 0 bases, the J end by 3 bases, with 17 bases between. CDR1 and CDR2 from the germline V gene are LGHNA and YSLEER. This chain's CDR3 is CASSQDLWRGSDTEAFF. The DNA for the CDR3 is TGCGCCAGCAGCCAAGATCTTTGGCGGGGTTCAGACACTGAAGCTTTCTTT.

This rearrangement joins TRBV7-2 to TRBJ1-2; D possibly corresponds to TRBD1 (5 bases). The germline V gene has CDR1 SGHTA and CDR2 FQGNSA. Trimming removed 1 base from V and 7 bases from J, with 16 bases in between. The CDR3 covers 15 residues. The CDR3 sequence is CASSLGAGQGGGYTF. CDR3 DNA sequence: TGTGCCAGCAGCTTAGGAGCGGGGCAGGGAGGTGGCTACACCTTC.

This clone was counted only a few times. The V gene is TRBV6-2 or TRBV6-3, the J gene TRBJ2-1; 7 bases match TRBD2. The CDR3 covers 16 residues. The germline V gene encodes CDR1 MNHEY and CDR2 SVGEGT. The V and J ends lost 0 bases and 4 bases, in that order; junction bases with no gene match: 6. Written as DNA, the CDR3 is TGTGCCAGCAGTTACTCCCCCCACGGGGGGTACAATGAGCAGTTCTTC. Translating gives CASSYSPHGGYNEQFF.

The rearrangement joins TRBV5-1 to TRBJ2-1; TRBD2 aligns across 10 bases. CDR3 length equals 16 residues. Germline CDR1 reads SGHRS; CDR2 reads YFSETQ. V trimming: 4 bases; J trimming: 6 bases; junction bases outside the gene matches: 10. CDR3 DNA sequence: TGCGCCAGCAGCCCCCCCACTAGCGGGGTCTCCAATGAGCAGTTCTTC. This encodes CASSPPTSGVSNEQFF.

The V call is TRBV9, the J call TRBJ2-1, with D unresolved. CDR3 length equals 12 residues. Between the trimmed V and J ends, which lost 0 bases and 9 bases, there was a span of 7 bases. Per germline, CDR1 SGDLS and CDR2 YYNGEE. Here the CDR3 DNA reads TGTGCCAGCAGCGTAGAGCCCGGTGAGCAGTTCTTC. Its translation: CASSVEPGEQFF.

This chain joins TRBV6-2 or TRBV6-3 and TRBJ1-1; D not resolved. Trimming removed 4 bases at V and 1 base at J, with 16 bases between. Per the germline V gene, CDR1 is MNHEY and CDR2 is SVGEGT. The CDR3 runs to 16 residues. The CDR3: CASSSLGFYPNTEAFF. CDR3 bases: TGTGCCAGCAGTTCCCTCGGGTTTTACCCGAACACTGAAGCTTTCTTT.

The chain uses TRBV19 and TRBJ1-2; tentatively, D is TRBD1 (6 bases). Trimming took off 6 bases at V and 8 bases at J, with 16 bases between the two ends. CDR3 length: 13 residues. In germline, CDR1 is LNHDA, CDR2 SQIVND (reference sequence). The CDR3 bases are TGTGCCAGTAGCCTGACAGGAGTCAGCGGCTACACCTTC. Translated: CASSLTGVSGYTF.

The rearrangement joins TRBV21-1 to TRBJ1-6; TRBD1 was called by the table and not checked on the DNA. TRBV21-1 is an annotated pseudogene. CDR3 size: 14 residues. CDR3 nucleotide sequence: TGTGCCAGACTTGACAGGCCCCTTAATTCACCCCTCCACTTT. It codes for CARLDRPLNSPLHF.

The chain recombines TRBV5-1 with TRBJ1-1; 7 bases align to TRBD1. This CDR3 has 18 residues. V dropped 4 bases and J dropped 3; count of bases not matched to a gene: 18. Germline lookup yields CDR1 SGHRS and CDR2 YFSETQ. The CDR3, as DNA: TGCGCCAGCAGCCCCCGCCAGGGGACAGCCCGATCATACACTGAAGCTTTCTTT. Encoded protein: CASSPRQGTARSYTEAFF.

This rearrangement joins TRBV5-6 to TRBJ1-1, with 9 bases that match TRBD1. Trimming cost V 0 bases and J 4 bases; bases outside gene matches: 10. CDR1 and CDR2 from the germline V gene are SGHDT and YYEEEE. This CDR3 comprises 17 residues. As DNA, the CDR3 is TGTGCCAGCAGCTTGGCCGGACAGGGGACCGTGGGCACTGAAGCTTTCTTT. As protein: CASSLAGQGTVGTEAFF. Full variable domain (rest looked up from reference TRBV5-6 and TRBJ1-1): DAGVTQSPTHLIKTRGQQVTLRCSPKSGHDTVSWYQQALGQGPQFIFQYYEEEERQRGNFPDRFSGHQFPNYSSELNVNALLLGDSALYLCASSLAGQGTVGTEAFFGQGTRLTVV.

The CDR3, as DNA: TGTGCCAGCAGCAAATGGTCAGGGGGGTCGGCTAATGAAAAACTGTTTTTT. Translating gives CASSKWSGGSANEKLFF. J is TRBJ1-4 and V is TRBV21-1; TRBD1 was called by the table and not checked on the DNA. TRBV21-1 corresponds to a pseudogene. The length of the CDR3 is 17 residues.

The chain carries TRBV7-9 and TRBJ1-6; 7 positions agree with TRBD1. Germline lookup yields CDR1 SEHNR and CDR2 FQNEAQ (reference sequence). V shed 6 bases and J 0 bases; nucleotides not matched to a gene: 5. CDR3 length equals 16 residues. CDR3 residues: CASRRDSSSYNSPLHF. For the CDR3, the DNA is TGTGCCAGCAGGAGGGACAGCAGCTCCTATAATTCACCCCTCCACTTT.

The chain uses TRBV7-6 and TRBJ2-1; TRBD1 matches 8 bases. The CDR3 spans 14 residues. The ends lost 5 bases at V and 5 bases at J; junction bases unmatched: 5. Germline V lookup: CDR1 SGHVS, CDR2 FNYEAQ. CDR3 residues: CASSQYRGDNEQFF. CDR3 bases: TGTGCCAGCAGCCAATACAGGGGGGACAATGAGCAGTTCTTC.

The rearrangement uses TRBV28 and TRBJ2-7; TRBD1 matches at 9 bases. Germline CDR1 and CDR2: MDHEN and SYDVKM. Unmatched junction bases numbered 8, after V lost 5 bases and J lost 6 bases. CDR3 length equals 14 residues. DNA for the CDR3: TGTGCCAGCAGTCTCGCCGGGACAGGGAGCGAGCAGTACTTC. This codes for CASSLAGTGSEQYF.

V is TRBV5-5 and J is TRBJ1-1; weak D call: TRBD1 (6 bases). The germline V and J ends were trimmed by 4 bases and 6 bases, with 10 bases remaining between them. Germline V gene sequence: CDR1 SGHKS, CDR2 YYEKEE (reference sequence). The length of the CDR3 is 12 residues. This CDR3 reads CASSGQTAEAFF. The CDR3 bases are TGTGCCAGCAGCGGACAGACGGCTGAAGCTTTCTTT.

The V and J genes are TRBV19 and TRBJ1-1, with D possibly matching TRBD1 (6 bases). V was clipped by 0 bases and J by 1 base, with 9 bases between them. There are 15 residues in the CDR3. CDR1 is LNHDA and CDR2 is SQIVND in the germline V gene (reference sequence). CDR3 sequence: CASSIDRGQNTEAFF. The CDR3, as DNA: TGTGCCAGTAGTATAGATCGGGGACAGAACACTGAAGCTTTCTTT. Based on the CDR3 plus reference TRBV19 and TRBJ1-1, the full variable domain is DGGITQSPKYLFRKEGQNVTLSCEQNLNHDAMYWYRQDPGQGLRLIYYSQIVNDFQKGDIAEGYSVSREKKESFPLTVTSAQKNPTAFYLCASSIDRGQNTEAFFGQGTRLTVV.

The chain is built from TRBV5-5 and TRBJ2-1, with 9 bases identical to TRBD2. This CDR3 has 12 amino acids. Germline CDR1 and CDR2: SGHKS and YYEKEE (reference sequence). J was trimmed by 13 bases and V by 2 bases; bases with no gene match: 4. The CDR3 protein is CASSFSGGRQFF. Written as DNA, the CDR3 is TGTGCCAGCAGCTTTAGCGGGGGTCGACAGTTCTTC.

The chain employs TRBV11-2 and TRBJ2-2; 12 bases map to TRBD2. The CDR3 runs to 20 residues. V lost 0 bases, J lost 0 bases, and 8 bases stayed unmatched. Germline V gene lookup returns CDR1 SGHAT and CDR2 FQNNGV. The CDR3 DNA is TGTGCCAGCAGCTTAGAAATAAGGACTAGCGGGGTAGCGAACACCGGGGAGCTGTTTTTT. Its translation: CASSLEIRTSGVANTGELFF.

CDR3 amino acids: CAWRAAGVEAFF. CDR3 sequence (DNA): TGTGCCTGGAGAGCCGCAGGGGTAGAAGCTTTCTTT. V gene TRBV30 combines with J gene TRBJ1-1, with D possibly TRBD1 on 6 matching bases. V was trimmed by 3 bases and J by 8 bases, leaving 13 bases between them. CDR1 and CDR2 from the germline V gene are GTSNPN and SVGIG (reference sequence). The CDR3 totals 12 residues.

The CDR3 sequence: CASSHRDRDHGYTF. CDR3 nucleotide sequence: TGTGCCAGCAGCCACCGGGACAGGGATCACGGCTACACCTTC. This chain joins TRBV5-4 and TRBJ1-2; 9 bases match TRBD1. Trimming cost V 4 bases and J 8 bases; bases outside gene matches: 9. Germline CDR1 reads SGHNT; CDR2 reads YYREEE (reference sequence). CDR3 length equals 14 residues.

The chain has TRBV6-2 or TRBV6-3 and TRBJ1-4; no clear D gene. V lost 4 bases to trimming and J lost 7 bases, with 19 bases between them. Germline V gene sequence: CDR1 MNHEY, CDR2 SVGEGT. This CDR3 region has 16 residues. The CDR3 region has the DNA TGTGCCAGCAGTTCCGGACGCTTAGAGGGAAGTGAAAAACTGTTTTTT. This gives the protein CASSSGRLEGSEKLFF.